The table lists the clone carrying this T cell receptor beta chain with many counts. Its target is not known. Germline CDR1 is MNHEY and CDR2 is SMNVEV (reference sequence). The CDR3 spans 14 residues. V was clipped by 5 bases and J by 0 bases; unmatched bases: 3. These data originate in a study of regulatory T cells in long-lasting Graves disease. As to time point: persistent/refractory GD, antithyroid drugs over 5 years with positive TRAb. Scientists built the TCR library using RNA that was extracted from PBMCs. Building of the TCR beta libraries involved iRepertoire HTBI primers and Arm-PCR of CDR3 regions. TCRdb used MiXCR to reprocess the multiplex PCR reads, holding one entry per CDR3 protein. The data contain roughly 500,000 distinct CDR3 sequences, roughly 20% of them singletons. Study-wide findings and caveats: Investigators studied peripheral blood only, not thyroid tissue. Graves' patients with persistent disease showed TCR diversity lower than patients newly diagnosed.

This rearrangement joins TRBV27 to TRBJ2-7; 8 bases map to TRBD1. The specimen comprised peripheral blood mononuclear cells (PBMCs), sampled when the disease was refractory, from a patient treated with antithyroid drugs. The origin of this receptor is a female donor with Graves disease. The CDR3 loop reads CASSAQGASYEQYF. As DNA, the CDR3 is TGTGCCAGCAGTGCCCAGGGGGCCTCCTACGAGCAGTACTTC.